This T cell receptor beta chain came from a study of CDR3 diversity in severe acne (dated by TCRdb to about 2019). The library was built by means of PCR. Sequencing instrument: Illumina HiSeq 2000. The public reads were reanalyzed by TCRdb: fastp trimming at Q25, MiXCR alignment, in-frame beta chains only. Rows with one shared CDR3 protein collapse into an entry with the most common genes and DNA. This sample gives 84,000 or so distinct CDR3 sequences in total; about 50% of them show up just once. The ten largest clones add up to about 9.5% of the sample. A few counts support this clonotype. Its antigen has not been determined. No base qualities exist here, and no much larger clone lies one base off it. The CDR3 runs 15 residues from the cysteine to the phenylalanine. The CDR3 DNA has 45 bases and is translated from base 1. For CDR1 and CDR2, the germline V gene lists SGDLS and YYNGEE. V sheds 0 bases and J sheds 4 bases, leaving 13 bases between their ends.

The sequence was collected from a male donor in good health, serving as a control. Sequences were obtained from blood. Recombination connected TRBV9 to TRBJ1-2; TRBD1 is possibly the D segment (5 matching bases). The CDR3 in this case is CASSVGEGVPYGYTF. The DNA sequence is as follows: TGTGCCAGCAGCGTAGGGGAAGGGGTCCCCTATGGCTACACCTTC.